These T cell receptor beta chains were read from a single sample in a study of CXCR3 chemokines and chemotherapy response in bladder cancer. TCRdb processed the PCR reads anew with MiXCR; each CDR3 protein has one entry. The sample includes about 8,100 distinct CDR3 sequences, approximately 12% of them seen just once. Sampling was performed from a patient whose treatment included neoadjuvant chemotherapy. The source of these receptors is a human donor with bladder cancer that responded to neoadjuvant chemotherapy. The CDR3 runs from the conserved cysteine through the conserved F or W. A D gene is named only where the DNA matches it firmly. A row's size may be missing; if present it is once, few, many or a size class.

TRBD1	TRBJ1-2	TRBV14	NA	CASSQDEAGGYGYTF	TGTGCCAGCAGCCAAGATGAGGCAGGGGGCTATGGCTACACCTTC
TRBD1	TRBJ1-5	TRBV7-2	medium-sized	CASSSGTGGNNQPQHF	TGTGCCAGCAGCTCCGGGACAGGGGGCAACAATCAGCCCCAGCATTTT
TRBD1	TRBJ2-7	TRBV11-2	NA	CASSPGQVYEQYF	TGTGCCAGCAGCCCGGGACAGGTCTACGAGCAGTACTTC
TRBD2	TRBJ2-1	TRBV11-2	many	CASSPTGTSAYNEQFF	TGTGCCAGCAGCCCGACCGGGACTAGCGCCTACAATGAGCAGTTCTTC
NA	TRBJ2-7	TRBV27	many	CASSWSGLSGQYF	TGTGCCAGCAGTTGGTCGGGGCTATCCGGGCAGTACTTC
NA	TRBJ2-2	TRBV20-1	many	CSVRSGTGELFF	TGCAGTGTTAGGTCAGGGACCGGGGAGCTGTTTTTT
NA	TRBJ2-7	TRBV13	NA	CASSYEGVGEQYF	TGTGCCAGCAGCTATGAGGGAGTGGGCGAGCAGTACTTC
NA	TRBJ2-7	TRBV5-6	many	CASSLAAGAIYEQYF	TGTGCCAGCAGCTTGGCGGCGGGGGCAATCTACGAGCAGTACTTC
TRBD2	TRBJ2-3	TRBV27	many	CASSPYRGGTDTQYF	TGTGCCAGCAGCCCGTACCGGGGGGGCACAGATACGCAGTATTTT
NA	TRBJ2-7	TRBV6-1	NA	CASSEWVGSAYEQYF	TGTGCCAGCAGTGAATGGGTTGGGTCTGCCTACGAGCAGTACTTC
TRBD1	TRBJ1-5	TRBV6-1	few	CASRGTGDNQPQHF	TGTGCCAGCAGGGGGACAGGGGACAATCAGCCCCAGCATTTT
NA	TRBJ1-2	TRBV12-3/TRBV12-4	NA	CASSLARQNYGYTF	TGTGCCAGCAGTTTGGCGCGACAGAACTATGGCTACACCTTC
NA	TRBJ2-2	TRBV12-3/TRBV12-4	many	CASSPLNTGELFF	TGTGCCAGCAGCCCCTTAAACACCGGGGAGCTGTTTTTT